This entry concerns a single TCR beta chain. What it binds is not known. TCRdb keeps only in-frame clones here, not all; method: immunoSEQ multiplex PCR. The profile shows about 2.2 million clones, 80% to 95% of them singletons. Germline V gene data show CDR1 as MNHEY and CDR2 as SMNVEV (reference sequence). The trim removed 5 bases at V and 3 bases at J, leaving 7 bases unmatched. The CDR3 is made up of 15 amino acids. This sample is part of a study of shared clonotypes between healthy human individuals. Turning to the study itself: Each donor's CD8 memory used one plate, CD8 naive two, each CD4 subset three. Whole-study results and caveats: On the whole, naive subsets had larger estimated richness than memory subsets had. Shared across four donors were approximately 5% of the naive CD4 clonotypes.

Naive CD8 populations comprised CD45RO-negative cells positively selected for CCR7, excluding terminally differentiated effector memory CD45RA+ cells. The study drew its donors from healthy HIV-negative adults without recent acute infections or vaccinations. The gene calls are TRBV27 and TRBJ1-5, with 7 bases lining up with TRBD1. The receptor comes from a man between 18 and 29 years old in good health. Some clones in this sample may be carry-over from other donors' samples. Material: naive CD8+ T cells from PBMCs. Here the CDR3 reads CASSGGTANNQPQHF. In DNA, the CDR3 is TGTGCCAGCAGTGGCGGGACAGCAAACAATCAGCCCCAGCATTTT.